This T cell receptor beta chain emerged from a study of siplizumab effects on memory and regulatory T cells. This table comes from immunoSEQ multiplex PCR, and its TCRdb copy is limited to in-frame clones, with some not included. The top ten clones hold roughly 0.3% of a sample with fewer than 100,000 clones, around 94% of them seen once. The germline CDR1 and CDR2 sequences are MGHDK and SYGVNS. The CDR3 is 15 residues long. V lost 2 bases and J 4 bases, leaving 14 bases between the germline ends. The material sequenced was non-Treg CD4+ T cells sorted from blood. The receptor was isolated from a human donor in good health. The chain has TRBV25-1 and TRBJ1-1; the D gene is possibly TRBD1 (6 bases). The DNA of the CDR3 is TGTGCCAGCAGTGAAAGGGGGGCGAGGGTCACTGAAGCTTTCTTT. This translates into CASSERGARVTEAFF.